Shown below are 19 T cell receptor beta chains from a single sample sequenced in a study of OX40 agonist ivuxolimab in advanced cancers. Produced via immunoSEQ multiplex PCR; TCRdb's table is partial and in-frame only. Of 25,000 to 30,000 clones in the sample, approximately 88% were seen once. The source was CD4+ or CD8+ T cells sorted from blood, collected in a trial of the OX40 agonist ivuxolimab. The source is an adult with an advanced solid tumor such as melanoma, head and neck, liver or kidney cancer.

This chain's CDR3 is CASTPSGANVLTF. Here the CDR3 DNA reads TGTGCCAGCACCCCCTCTGGGGCCAACGTCCTGACTTTC. V and J are TRBV28 and TRBJ2-6, with no clear D. There are 13 residues in the CDR3. V was clipped by 7 bases and J by 0 bases, with 4 bases between them. Per germline, CDR1 MDHEN and CDR2 SYDVKM.

The V and J genes are TRBV7-9 and TRBJ2-7, with 8 bases matching TRBD1. The CDR3 has 14 amino acids. CDR1 is SEHNR and CDR2 is FQNEAQ in the germline V gene (reference sequence). Trimming cost V 4 bases and J 2 bases; bases outside gene matches: 4. The CDR3 DNA is TGTGCCAGCAGCTCGGGACAGGCCGCCTACGAGCAGTACTTC. It is translated as CASSSGQAAYEQYF.

The CDR3 reads CASSLLGEKLFF. The DNA for the CDR3 is TGTGCCAGCAGCTTACTGGGTGAAAAACTGTTTTTT. The chain carries TRBV5-6 and TRBJ1-4, with unresolved D. This CDR3 is built from 12 residues. V lost 2 bases to trimming and J lost 7 bases, with 6 bases between them. Per the germline V gene, CDR1 is SGHDT and CDR2 is YYEEEE.

The V call is TRBV7-9, the J call TRBJ2-3, with D tentatively TRBD1 (6 bases). Trimming pared 4 bases from V and 1 base from J, leaving 9 bases between. Per germline, CDR1 SEHNR and CDR2 FQNEAQ (reference sequence). This CDR3 contains 14 residues. The CDR3 is CASSSSGGTDTQYF. CDR3 in DNA: TGTGCCAGCAGCTCATCAGGGGGCACAGATACGCAGTATTTT.

J is TRBJ2-1 and V is TRBV5-6, with D possibly matching TRBD1 (6 bases). This CDR3 has 16 residues. Germline-derived CDR1 and CDR2 are SGHDT and YYEEEE. Trimming pared 0 bases from V and 6 bases from J, leaving 16 bases between. Here the CDR3 DNA reads TGTGCCAGCAGCTTGGCCTTGTCAGGGGTGGGCAATGAGCAGTTCTTC. It encodes CASSLALSGVGNEQFF. The full variable domain, rest sourced from reference TRBV5-6 and TRBJ2-1, is DAGVTQSPTHLIKTRGQQVTLRCSPKSGHDTVSWYQQALGQGPQFIFQYYEEEERQRGNFPDRFSGHQFPNYSSELNVNALLLGDSALYLCASSLALSGVGNEQFFGPGTRLTVL.

The gene calls are TRBV7-8 and TRBJ2-1; D may be TRBD1 or TRBD2 (5 bases each). The CDR3 contains 16 residues. Trimming removed 5 bases from V and 6 bases from J, with 20 bases in between. Per the germline V gene, CDR1 is SGHVS and CDR2 is FQNEAQ. The CDR3 DNA reads as TGTGCCAGCAGCCCCGAATTCGAGGGAACAGGCAATGAGCAGTTCTTC. Its translation is CASSPEFEGTGNEQFF. Complete variable domain (other parts from reference TRBV7-8 and TRBJ2-1): GAGVSQSPRYKVAKRGQDVALRCDPISGHVSLFWYQQALGQGPEFLTYFQNEAQLDKSGLPSDRFFAERPEGSVSTLKIQRTQQEDSAVYLCASSPEFEGTGNEQFFGPGTRLTVL.

The rearrangement joins TRBV5-1 to TRBJ1-1; weak D call: TRBD1 (5 bases). Germline V gene data show CDR1 as SGHRS and CDR2 as YFSETQ. The ends were cut back, 3 bases at V and 3 bases at J, with 18 bases in the middle. This CDR3 is 16 amino acids long. This chain's CDR3 is CASSWIGARKDTEAFF. CDR3 nucleotides: TGCGCCAGCAGCTGGATTGGGGCGCGGAAGGACACTGAAGCTTTCTTT.

The V gene is TRBV5-1, the J gene TRBJ2-2; perhaps D is TRBD1 or TRBD2 (5 bases each). Germline V gene lookup returns CDR1 SGHRS and CDR2 YFSETQ. V gave up 4 bases and J gave up 6 bases, with 16 bases separating them. This CDR3 region has 15 residues. The CDR3 DNA follows: TGCGCCAGCAGCGAGGATTCCCTGGGGGCCGGGGAGCTGTTTTTT. Translating gives CASSEDSLGAGELFF.

This clone appeared once. The rearrangement joins TRBV4-1 to TRBJ1-1, with D tentatively TRBD1 (6 bases). V was pared by 0 bases and J by 7 bases, with 12 bases between. The length of the CDR3 is 14 residues. CDR1 is MGHRA, CDR2 YSYEKL, per germline. As DNA, the CDR3 is TGCGCCAGCAGCCAAGACCCCCGGGACAATGAAGCTTTCTTT. Amino acid sequence: CASSQDPRDNEAFF.

The genes are TRBV19 and TRBJ2-7; 7 bases are a match to TRBD1. This CDR3 contains 13 residues. With V trimmed by 4 bases and J by 6 bases, 6 bases remained unmatched. The germline V gene has CDR1 LNHDA and CDR2 SQIVND (reference sequence). The CDR3, as DNA: TGTGCCAGTAGTACCCTCGCAGGGGGCGAGCAGTACTTC. Amino acid sequence: CASSTLAGGEQYF.

This chain joins TRBV11-3 and TRBJ2-1, with 9 bases matching TRBD1. Germline V lookup: CDR1 SGHNT, CDR2 YENEEA. The V and J ends lost 3 bases and 7 bases, in that order; junction bases with no gene match: 4. This CDR3 contains 14 residues. The CDR3 loop reads CASSFRTGVNEQFF. As DNA, the CDR3 is TGTGCCAGCAGCTTTAGGACAGGGGTGAATGAGCAGTTCTTC.

The rearrangement uses TRBV4-1 and TRBJ2-7; D unresolved. V was trimmed by 1 base and J by 7 bases, leaving 14 bases between them. CDR3 size: 14 residues. CDR1 MGHRA and CDR2 YSYEKL come from the germline V gene. The CDR3 nucleotides are TGCGCCAGCAGCCAAGCCGATGGGCAATGGGAGCAGTACTTC. Protein product: CASSQADGQWEQYF.

The J gene is TRBJ1-4, the V gene TRBV15; 10 bases line up with TRBD1. CDR3 size: 16 residues. In germline, CDR1 is LNHNV, CDR2 YYDKDF (reference sequence). J was trimmed by 0 bases and V by 7 bases; bases with no gene match: 5. The CDR3 loop is CATKSTGGPTNEKLFF. CDR3 nucleotides: TGTGCCACCAAGTCGACAGGGGGCCCAACTAATGAAAAACTGTTTTTT.

In DNA, the CDR3 is TGTGCCAGCAGCTTAGGGGTTCGCAATCAGCCCCAGCATTTT. This codes for CASSLGVRNQPQHF. The J gene is TRBJ1-5, the V gene TRBV11-2; no reliable D call. V shed 1 base and J shed 2 bases, with 6 bases lying between them. The germline V gene has CDR1 SGHAT and CDR2 FQNNGV. The CDR3 runs to 14 residues.

This clone was picked up one time. V gene TRBV4-1 combines with J gene TRBJ2-5; D perhaps matches TRBD2 (6 bases). Germline-derived CDR1 and CDR2 are MGHRA and YSYEKL. The CDR3 totals 14 residues. Trimming removed 4 bases at V and 3 bases at J, with 12 bases between. The CDR3, as DNA: TGCGCCAGCAGCCCCGAGCCGGGGGAAGAGACCCAGTACTTC. It translates to CASSPEPGEETQYF.

The rearrangement uses TRBV9 and TRBJ2-1; 7 positions agree with TRBD2. Germline V gene sequence: CDR1 SGDLS, CDR2 YYNGEE. The CDR3 loop spans 14 amino acids. The trim removed 4 bases at V and 6 bases at J, leaving 7 bases unmatched. CDR3 nucleotide sequence: TGTGCCAGCAGCCCAGAAGGACTAGTCAATGAGCAGTTCTTC. It is translated as CASSPEGLVNEQFF.

J is TRBJ2-5 and V is TRBV7-6; unclear D gene. This CDR3 is 14 amino acids long. Germline V lookup: CDR1 SGHVS, CDR2 FNYEAQ. V was shortened by 1 base and J by 4 bases, with 10 bases between the two germline ends. The CDR3 region is CASSLDRTIETQYF. The CDR3 DNA sequence: TGTGCCAGCAGCTTAGATAGGACGATAGAGACCCAGTACTTC.

This chain links TRBV7-9 with TRBJ1-2; D not certain. There are 13 residues in the CDR3. Trimming removed 1 base from V and 2 bases from J, with 5 bases in between. Germline assignment: CDR1 SEHNR and CDR2 FQNEAQ (reference sequence). CDR3 in DNA: TGTGCCAGCAGCTTAGAAGACAACTATGGCTACACCTTC. It is translated as CASSLEDNYGYTF.

V usage is TRBV2 and J usage is TRBJ2-5, with 7 nucleotides matching TRBD1. The J call is in doubt because the DNA end fits TRBJ2-7 better. This CDR3 region has 13 residues. Germline V gene data show CDR1 as SNHLY and CDR2 as FYNNEI. CDR3 bases: TGTGCCAGCAGCTTGGGACAGCCCTACGAGCAGTACTTC. This codes for CASSLGQPYEQYF.